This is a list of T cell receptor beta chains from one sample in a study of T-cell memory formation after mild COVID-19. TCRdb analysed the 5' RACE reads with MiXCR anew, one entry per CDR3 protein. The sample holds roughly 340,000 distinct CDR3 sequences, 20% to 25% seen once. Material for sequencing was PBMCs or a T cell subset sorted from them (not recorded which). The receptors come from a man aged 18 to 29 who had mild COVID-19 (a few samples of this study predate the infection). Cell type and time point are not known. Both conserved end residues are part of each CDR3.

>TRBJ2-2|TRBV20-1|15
CSASVGSSRGGELFF
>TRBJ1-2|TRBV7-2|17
CASSLVLKRDGNYGYTF
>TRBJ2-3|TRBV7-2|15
CASSLPRGEIDTQYF
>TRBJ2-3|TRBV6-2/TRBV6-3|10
CASSYDTQYF
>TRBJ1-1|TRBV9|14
CASSVGQGNTEAFF
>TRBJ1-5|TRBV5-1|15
CASSLGGEIYQPQHF
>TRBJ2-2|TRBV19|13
CASSIAGSGELFF
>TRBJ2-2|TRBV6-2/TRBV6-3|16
CASSRSSGELTGELFF
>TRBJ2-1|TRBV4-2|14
CASSQDEHSREQFF
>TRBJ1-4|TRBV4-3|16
CASSQRQGAANEKLFF
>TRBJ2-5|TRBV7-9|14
CASSLQGVQETQYF
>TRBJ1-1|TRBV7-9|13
CASSSAGGTEAFF
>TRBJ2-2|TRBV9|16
CASSGGLAYFPGELFF
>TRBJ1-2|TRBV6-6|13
CASSLGPGRGYTF
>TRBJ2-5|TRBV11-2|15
CASSLERTGHETQYF
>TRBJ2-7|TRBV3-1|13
CASRDSGQGKQYF
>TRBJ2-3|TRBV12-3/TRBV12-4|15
CASRPGGSSTDTQYF
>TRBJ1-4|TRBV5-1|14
CASSLRGTGEKLFF
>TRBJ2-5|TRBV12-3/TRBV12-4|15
CASSLRSGYQETQYF
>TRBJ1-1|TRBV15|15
CATSRRDGFYTEAFF
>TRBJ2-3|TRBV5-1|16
CASSPGPGGDLDTQYF
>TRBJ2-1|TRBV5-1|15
CASSSKAGVYNEQFF
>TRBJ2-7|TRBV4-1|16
CASSQTTGEPSYEQYF
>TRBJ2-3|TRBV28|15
CASSPSGASTDTQYF
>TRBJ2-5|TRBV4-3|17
CASSQGTGGVYQETQYF
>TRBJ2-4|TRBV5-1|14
CASSLPTGDHIQYF
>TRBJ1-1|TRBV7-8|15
CASSTSRAPGTEAFF
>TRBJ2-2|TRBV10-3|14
CAISESDGAGELFF
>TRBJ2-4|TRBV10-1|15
CASSEGTRPPHIQYF
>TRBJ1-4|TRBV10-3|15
CAISNSLTTNEKLFF
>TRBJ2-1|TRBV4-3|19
CASSHFSGSGGSSYNEQFF
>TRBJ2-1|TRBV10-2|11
CASSDLYEQFF
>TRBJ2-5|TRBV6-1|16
CASSGGLAGGGETQYF
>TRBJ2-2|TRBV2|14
CASSSDTNTGELFF
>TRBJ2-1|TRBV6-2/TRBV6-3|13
CASSYSRGHEQFF
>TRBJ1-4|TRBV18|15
CASSPRTGRNEKLFF
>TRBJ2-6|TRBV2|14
CASTVRSGANVLTF
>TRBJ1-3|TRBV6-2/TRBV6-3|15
CASSLPREFGNTIYF
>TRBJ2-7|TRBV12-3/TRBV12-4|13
CASSLGTHYEQYF
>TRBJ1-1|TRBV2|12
CASSERPGEAFF
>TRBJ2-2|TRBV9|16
CASSASAGINTGELFF
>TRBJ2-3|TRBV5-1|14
CASTYRGLPDTQYF
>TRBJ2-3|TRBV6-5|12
CASSYDWDTQYF
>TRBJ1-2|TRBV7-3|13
CASSFDRVFGYTF
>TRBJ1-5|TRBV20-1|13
CSAREGSGQPQHF
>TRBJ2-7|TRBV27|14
CASSLAGGGYEQYF
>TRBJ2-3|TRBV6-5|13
CASQDSNTDTQYF
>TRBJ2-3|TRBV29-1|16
CSVPVLSTASTDTQYF
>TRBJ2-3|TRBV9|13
CASSPMSTDTQYF
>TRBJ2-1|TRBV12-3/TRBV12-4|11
CASSLRLAQFF
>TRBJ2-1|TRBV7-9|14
CASAIPGLADEQFF
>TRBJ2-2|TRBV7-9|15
CASSFTDRNTGELFF
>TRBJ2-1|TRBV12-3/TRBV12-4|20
CASSWAQRGGLMTRGYEQFF
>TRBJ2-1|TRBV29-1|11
CSSSSGDEQFF